The source of this T cell receptor (beta chain) is a study of blood T cell repertoires in COVID-19 (dated by TCRdb to 2020 to 2021). Context from the whole study: Collaborator samples came from the United States, Italy and Spain and covered acute and convalescent phases of COVID-19. The material from the prospective study consisted of cDNA or gDNA derived from T cells, B-cell-depleted T cells, or PBMCs. The dataset comprised deeply sampled blood TCRbeta repertoires from subjects exposed to, actively infected with, or recovered from COVID-19. The repertoires were released in a freely available public database meant as a resource for research on the immune response to SARS-CoV-2. Samples were obtained from the ongoing ImmuneRACE study (first 160 participants) and from 1,254 subjects provided by 6 global collaborators. The sample metadata nearly always contained a de-identified subject ID, COVID-19 status, age in years and sex. HLA class I and class II types, where available, came from metadata supplied by the sample provider rather than from assay-based typing.

Each collaborating institution followed its own protocols to collect whole blood in K2EDTA tubes. For TCRbeta analysis, collaborators shipped samples in one of three forms: frozen whole blood, isolated PBMCs, or DNA extracted from either of those sample types. The CDR3 starts with the cysteine, ends with the phenylalanine, and has 19 residues. This entry keeps only the CDR3 DNA: 57 bases, framed from base 1. Germline trimming amounts to 0 bases on V and 2 bases on J, with 15 as the count of junction bases outside the gene matches. The germline V gene supplies CDR1 LGHNA and CDR2 YSLEER. What the authors observed across the whole study: The amount of clinical and demographic metadata varied by source and participant and was provided uncurated.

On this clone: The clone's antigen remains unknown. No qualities accompany the bases; no much larger clone lies one base away.

TCRbeta CDR3 regions were amplified from genomic DNA using the immunoSEQ Assay, a bias-controlled multiplex PCR. The original pipeline was this. The number of nucleated cells in each sample was estimated by amplification of reference gene primers within the assay. To quantify the absolute abundance of each unique TCRbeta CDR3 rearrangement, sequence reads were collapsed and filtered. Productive Simpson clonality was computed per sample as the square root of Simpson's diversity index over productive rearrangements. Not all clones reach the TCRdb copy of this immuneACCESS table, which keeps in-frame sequences only. Checked studies attribute under half of the gap to unresolved V genes and leave the rest unexplained. The D gene and trimming were derived from the DNA, and the V and J assignments and clone size from that table. The sample data list 140,000 to 150,000 clones, and 85% to 90% of these were observed just once. The ten largest clones take up 2.3% of the sample.

Sequencing input: peripheral blood. This TCR was sampled from a human donor in a cohort sampled during active COVID-19. The rearrangement joined TRBV4-3 to TRBJ2-5; 7 bases in the middle match TRBD2. This receptor has the CDR3 CASSQDQLVGRGLQETQYF. The sequenced DNA is TGCGCCAGCAGCCAAGATCAGTTGGTAGGGCGGGGACTACAAGAGACCCAGTACTTC.